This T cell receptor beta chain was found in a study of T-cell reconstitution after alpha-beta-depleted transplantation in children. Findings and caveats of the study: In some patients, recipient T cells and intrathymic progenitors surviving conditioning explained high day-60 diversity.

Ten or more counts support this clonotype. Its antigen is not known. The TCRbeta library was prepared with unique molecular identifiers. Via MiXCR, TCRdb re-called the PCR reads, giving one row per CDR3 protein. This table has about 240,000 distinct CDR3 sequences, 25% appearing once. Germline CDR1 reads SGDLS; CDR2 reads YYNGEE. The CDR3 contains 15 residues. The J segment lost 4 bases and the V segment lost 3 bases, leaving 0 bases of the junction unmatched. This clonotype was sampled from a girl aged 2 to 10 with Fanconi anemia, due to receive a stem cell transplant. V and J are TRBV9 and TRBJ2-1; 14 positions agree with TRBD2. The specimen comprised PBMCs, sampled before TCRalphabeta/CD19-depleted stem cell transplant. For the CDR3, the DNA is TGTGCCAGCAGCGGACTAGCGGGAGGGTACAATGAGCAGTTCTTC. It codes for CASSGLAGGYNEQFF.